The 26 T cell receptor beta chains in this list originate from one sample, sequenced in a study of metastatic and nonmetastatic thyroid tumors. Prior to thyroid surgery, none of the patients had received any treatment. With MiXCR, TCRdb reprocessed the PCR reads. The top ten clones hold less than 15% of a sample with approximately 13,000 clones, approximately 12% of them seen once. The sample was blood. The receptors here all came from a female donor with papillary thyroid cancer or a benign thyroid nodule (not recorded which). Some clones in this sample may be carry-over from other donors' samples.

This clone was recorded many times. The chain has TRBV7-2 and TRBJ2-7; 11 bases are a match to TRBD2. This CDR3 spans 14 amino acids. V lost 5 bases to trimming and J lost 3 bases; unmatched junction nucleotides: 3. Germline lookup yields CDR1 SGHTA and CDR2 FQGNSA. The CDR3 DNA reads as TGTGCCAGCAGCCGCGGACTAGCGGGCTACGAGCAGTACTTC. Translating gives CASSRGLAGYEQYF. Full variable domain (rest looked up from reference TRBV7-2 and TRBJ2-7): GAGVSQSPSNKVTEKGKDVELRCDPISGHTALYWYRQSLGQGLEFLIYFQGNSAPDKSGLPSDRFSAERTGGSVSTLTIQRTQQEDSAVYLCASSRGLAGYEQYFGPGTRLTVT.

This clone was observed many times. The chain links TRBV3-1 to TRBJ1-1, with TRBD1 identical over 7 bases. This CDR3 comprises 12 residues. The V gene end was trimmed by 1 base and the J gene end by 9 bases; junction bases not matched to a gene: 2. Germline CDR1 LGHDT, CDR2 YNNKEL (reference sequence). DNA of the CDR3: TGTGCCAGCAGCCAAGGGGACAGAAAAGCTTTCTTT. This codes for CASSQGDRKAFF.

J is TRBJ1-4 and V is TRBV20-1, with D possibly TRBD1 on 5 matching bases. The CDR3 loop spans 13 amino acids. The V gene lost 7 bases and the J gene lost 7 bases, with 16 bases spanning the gap. Germline V gene lookup returns CDR1 DFQATT and CDR2 SNEGSKA (reference sequence). CDR3 bases: TGCAGTGGGGACCCCTCCGTGTCTGAAAAACTGTTTTTT. It yields the protein CSGDPSVSEKLFF.

This clone has ten or more counts. This CDR3 reads CASSLEDTEAFF. CDR3 DNA: TGTGCCAGCAGCTTGGAGGACACTGAAGCTTTCTTT. The chain recombines TRBV5-4 with TRBJ1-1; D not resolved. Looked up from germline, CDR1 is SGHNT and CDR2 is YYREEE (reference sequence). V was cut by 0 bases and J by 3 bases, with 3 bases left in between. The CDR3 has 12 residues.

This clone showed up many times. The chain combines TRBV5-4 with TRBJ2-1; D is ambiguous. The CDR3 loop spans 15 amino acids. V lost 4 bases to trimming and J lost 3 bases, with 14 bases between them. Per the germline V gene, CDR1 is SGHNT and CDR2 is YYREEE (reference sequence). The CDR3 loop reads CASSPPGVRYNEQFF. The CDR3 DNA follows: TGTGCCAGCAGCCCACCGGGCGTCCGCTACAATGAGCAGTTCTTC.

The table lists this clone with many counts. J is TRBJ2-3 and V is TRBV27, with a possible D match to TRBD2 (5 bases). The CDR3 is made up of 15 amino acids. CDR1 and CDR2 (germline): MNHEY, SMNVEV (reference sequence). Trimming removed 4 bases from V and 5 bases from J, with 16 bases in between. This CDR3 reads CASSSPGLGEDTQYF. For the CDR3, the DNA is TGTGCCAGCAGTTCCCCCGGACTGGGAGAAGATACGCAGTATTTT.

This clone was recorded at least ten times. This chain links TRBV20-1 with TRBJ2-1, with D tentatively TRBD1 or TRBD2 (6 bases each). The CDR3 has 15 residues. Germline CDR1 and CDR2: DFQATT and SNEGSKA (reference sequence). V was trimmed by 6 bases and J by 0 bases, leaving 15 bases between them. CDR3: CSANKGGSSYNEQFF. DNA of the CDR3: TGCAGTGCCAACAAAGGGGGGAGCTCCTACAATGAGCAGTTCTTC.

This clone has ten or more counts. The chain has TRBV5-1 and TRBJ1-5, with TRBD1 matching 9 bases. V lost 4 bases to trimming and J lost 0 bases; unmatched junction nucleotides: 2. The CDR3 is 15 amino acids. Germline-derived CDR1 and CDR2 are SGHRS and YFSETQ. The CDR3 region is CASSVGQGSNQPQHF. CDR3 DNA: TGCGCCAGCAGCGTGGGACAGGGTAGCAATCAGCCCCAGCATTTT.

This chain joins TRBV19 and TRBJ1-2; 9 bases fit TRBD1. The CDR3 has 12 residues. CDR1 LNHDA and CDR2 SQIVND come from the germline V gene (reference sequence). CDR3 amino acids: CVTGDRVAVYTF. The DNA of the CDR3 is TGTGTCACCGGGGACAGGGTTGCCGTCTACACCTTC. The variable domain in full, completed from reference TRBV19 and TRBJ1-2, reads DGGITQSPKYLFRKEGQNVTLSCEQNLNHDAMYWYRQDPGQGLRLIYYSQIVNDFQKGDIAEGYSVSREKKESFPLTVTSAQKNPTAFYLCVTGDRVAVYTFGSGTRLTVV.

The CDR3 DNA follows: TGTGCCAGCAGTCCAGGAGACGGGGTGGTCTACGAGCAGTACTTC. Its translation: CASSPGDGVVYEQYF. This chain uses TRBV6-1 with TRBJ2-7, with TRBD2 as a possible D gene (5 bases). V lost 5 bases, J lost 3 bases, and 17 bases lay in between. Germline lookup yields CDR1 MNHNS and CDR2 SASEGT. The CDR3 runs 15 residues.

This clone occurred many times. This sequence joins TRBV20-1 and TRBJ2-1; 10 bases map to TRBD2. CDR1 DFQATT and CDR2 SNEGSKA come from the germline V gene (reference sequence). Trimming at V came to 5 bases and at J to 4 bases, leaving 5 bases not matched to a gene. The CDR3 is made up of 14 amino acids. The CDR3 loop is CSAYSSGRYNEQFF. Here the CDR3 DNA reads TGCAGTGCTTACTCTAGCGGGAGATACAATGAGCAGTTCTTC.

This clone was counted at least ten times. CDR3 nucleotide sequence: TGCAGTGTTGCGGGGGCGCCTTACTACAATGAGCAGTTCTTC. Its translation: CSVAGAPYYNEQFF. This rearrangement joins TRBV20-1 to TRBJ2-1; a possible D gene is TRBD2 (7 bases). Germline values: CDR1 DFQATT, CDR2 SNEGSKA (reference sequence). The V gene lost 7 bases and the J gene lost 3 bases, with 16 bases spanning the gap. This CDR3 is 14 amino acids long.

This clone was observed a handful of times. The CDR3 coding sequence is TGTGCCAGCAGCATAGGACAGGGCACAGATACGCAGTATTTT. Encoded protein: CASSIGQGTDTQYF. V usage is TRBV5-6 and J usage is TRBJ2-3, with 7 nucleotides matching TRBD1. The CDR3 is 14 amino acids. The germline V gene encodes CDR1 SGHDT and CDR2 YYEEEE. V shed 4 bases and J 1 base; nucleotides not matched to a gene: 3.

This clone was found a few times. The V and J genes are TRBV6-1 and TRBJ1-2; D may be TRBD1 (5 bases). The CDR3 is 16 amino acids. V shed 0 bases and J shed 0 bases, with 11 bases lying between them. Germline assignment: CDR1 MNHNS and CDR2 SASEGT. The CDR3 DNA is TGTGCCAGCAGTGAAGCATCGGCAGGGACTAACTATGGCTACACCTTC. This sequence encodes CASSEASAGTNYGYTF.

Only a few counts were recorded for this clone. The chain combines TRBV6-9 with TRBJ2-5; unclear D gene. V was shortened by 6 bases and J by 2 bases, with 16 bases between the two germline ends. CDR1 is MNHGY and CDR2 is SVAAGI in the germline V gene. This CDR3 contains 15 residues. In DNA, the CDR3 is TGTGCCAGCAGCTTATTATGGGCCAAACAAGAGACCCAGTACTTC. Translation gives CASSLLWAKQETQYF.

This clone is a singleton in its sample. V gene TRBV9 combines with J gene TRBJ2-3, with unresolved D. V lost 4 bases to trimming and J lost 1 base, with 10 bases between them. The CDR3 is 14 amino acids. The germline V gene has CDR1 SGDLS and CDR2 YYNGEE. CDR3 sequence (DNA): TGTGCCAGCAGCCCCACAAGTCGCACAGATACGCAGTATTTT. Amino acid sequence: CASSPTSRTDTQYF.

Many counts were recorded for this clone. This chain uses TRBV20-1 with TRBJ1-5, with TRBD1 matching 7 bases. V trimming: 3 bases; J trimming: 4 bases; junction bases outside the gene matches: 3. Germline V gene lookup returns CDR1 DFQATT and CDR2 SNEGSKA (reference sequence). This CDR3 has 13 residues. In nucleotides, the CDR3 is TGCAGTGCTAGGGGGACAGCGAATCAGCCCCAGCATTTT. It codes for CSARGTANQPQHF.

This clone was found many times. The CDR3 DNA reads as TGTGCCAGCAGCCCCGTGGAGCGGGGGGACACCGGGGAGCTGTTTTTT. Amino acid sequence: CASSPVERGDTGELFF. This chain uses TRBV9 with TRBJ2-2; TRBD2 aligns across 9 bases. V shed 4 bases and J 3 bases; nucleotides not matched to a gene: 7. Germline V gene data show CDR1 as SGDLS and CDR2 as YYNGEE. The CDR3 is 16 amino acids.

This clone was counted at least ten times. This chain connects TRBV18 to TRBJ2-1; the match to TRBD2 covers 11 bases. V was pared by 0 bases and J by 8 bases, with 9 bases of the junction left unmatched. CDR3 length: 17 amino acids. Looked up from germline, CDR1 is KGHSH and CDR2 is LQKENI. The CDR3 is CASSPPSGRANAYEQFF. Here the CDR3 DNA reads TGTGCCAGCTCACCACCTAGCGGGAGGGCCAATGCATATGAGCAGTTCTTC.

A note on this clone: In the same sample, other DNA sequences code for this CDR3. V gene TRBV29-1 combines with J gene TRBJ2-1, with D possibly being TRBD1 or TRBD2 (6 bases each). The germline CDR1 and CDR2 sequences are SQVTM and ANQGSEA. CDR3 length: 14 amino acids. Trimming left V 6 bases short and J 4 bases short, with 16 bases between. The CDR3 sequence is CSVPQGGAYNEQFF. The CDR3, as DNA: TGCAGCGTACCACAGGGAGGCGCTTACAATGAGCAGTTCTTC.

The chain joins TRBV6-1 to TRBJ1-2; D uncertain. This CDR3 is 15 amino acids long. Germline assignment: CDR1 MNHNS and CDR2 SASEGT. With 6 bases removed from V and 2 bases from J, the gap between germline ends came to 16 bases. The CDR3: CASSQSYDPNYGYTF. CDR3 in DNA: TGTGCCAGCAGCCAATCGTACGACCCAAACTATGGCTACACCTTC.

This clone ranks as medium-sized. The chain recombines TRBV6-1 with TRBJ1-3, with D possibly TRBD1 on 6 matching bases. The CDR3 runs 14 residues. Germline assignment: CDR1 MNHNS and CDR2 SASEGT. V was clipped by 5 bases and J by 2 bases, with 10 bases between them. This chain's CDR3 is CASSLHRAGNTIYF. Here the CDR3 DNA reads TGTGCCAGCAGTTTACACAGGGCTGGAAACACCATATATTTT.

V and J are TRBV11-2 and TRBJ2-3, with 7 bases that match TRBD2. Germline V gene sequence: CDR1 SGHAT, CDR2 FQNNGV. V lost 3 bases and J lost 4; bases outside the gene matches: 10. CDR3 length: 16 amino acids. The CDR3 here is CASSFRGGTIADTQYF. The CDR3 nucleotides are TGTGCCAGCAGCTTCCGCGGGGGAACTATCGCAGATACGCAGTATTTT.

The genes are TRBV28 and TRBJ1-6; D is possibly TRBD1 (6 bases). Trimming removed 5 bases from V and 6 bases from J, with 17 bases in between. The CDR3 has 16 residues. CDR1 is MDHEN, CDR2 SYDVKM, per germline. CDR3 coding DNA: TGTGCCAGCAGTGGGACACAGAGGAGTTTTAATTCACCCCTCCACTTT. Protein: CASSGTQRSFNSPLHF.

The V call is TRBV6-2 or TRBV6-3, the J call TRBJ1-5; weak D call: TRBD1 (5 bases). The V gene's germline CDR1 is MNHEY and CDR2 SVGEGT. Trimming cost V 2 bases and J 6 bases, with 11 bases left between them. This CDR3 spans 14 amino acids. The CDR3 loop reads CASSYGGEGQPQHF. Written as DNA, the CDR3 is TGTGCCAGCAGTTACGGGGGTGAAGGTCAGCCCCAGCATTTT.

This clone came up many times. The chain recombines TRBV2 with TRBJ1-5, with a weak D call TRBD1 (6 bases). The CDR3 is made up of 13 amino acids. Germline CDR1 SNHLY, CDR2 FYNNEI. V gave up 5 bases and J gave up 8 bases, with 13 bases separating them. CDR3 nucleotide sequence: TGTGCCAGCAGTATCAGGGGTTTGGAGCCCCAGCATTTT. This sequence encodes CASSIRGLEPQHF.